These 5 T cell receptor beta chains were all obtained from the same sample, sequenced in a study of T cells of healthy individuals. A single record per CDR3 protein comes from TCRdb applying MiXCR to the 5' RACE reads. The table has 60,000 to 75,000 distinct CDR3 sequences, roughly 17% seen once. The receptors come from a human donor in good health.

The CDR3 here is CSASTGTISYEQFF. DNA of the CDR3: TGCAGTGCTAGTACCGGGACTATTTCCTATGAGCAGTTCTTC. The chain employs TRBV20-1 and TRBJ2-1; 7 bases align to TRBD2. V lost 3 bases to trimming and J lost 8 bases; unmatched junction nucleotides: 10. Germline CDR1 and CDR2: DFQATT and SNEGSKA (reference sequence). The CDR3 runs to 14 residues.

Here the CDR3 reads CASSYLAGPVGQYF. The CDR3 DNA sequence: TGTGCCAGCAGCTACCTCGCGGGGCCCGTTGGGCAGTATTTT. J is TRBJ2-3 and V is TRBV28; D is perhaps TRBD2 (6 bases). Trimming shortened V by 6 bases and J by 11 bases, and 21 bases separated the two germline ends. The CDR3 consists of 14 residues. CDR1 and CDR2 from the germline V gene are MDHEN and SYDVKM.

This clonotype occurred many times. The chain carries TRBV7-9 and TRBJ2-4; tentatively, D is TRBD2 (6 bases). The V end lost 1 base, the J end lost 0 bases, and 10 bases lay between the germline ends. The CDR3 loop spans 16 amino acids. Germline V gene sequence: CDR1 SEHNR, CDR2 FQNEAQ (reference sequence). The chain's CDR3 is CASSLVTREAKNIQYF. Written as DNA, the CDR3 is TGTGCCAGCAGCTTAGTTACGCGGGAAGCCAAAAACATTCAGTACTTC.

The chain links TRBV11-2 to TRBJ2-7; D unclear. V lost 3 bases and J 7 bases, leaving 16 bases between the germline ends. Looked up from germline, CDR1 is SGHAT and CDR2 is FQNNGV. The CDR3 sequence is 14 residues long. CDR3 sequence (DNA): TGTGCCAGCAGCTTTGGCGAGGTCTTTGGAGAGCAGTACTTC. Its protein is CASSFGEVFGEQYF.

Many counts were recorded for this clonotype. The chain recombines TRBV11-2 with TRBJ1-4; D gene unclear. The CDR3 length is 13 residues. Trimming removed 2 bases from V and 6 bases from J, with 7 bases in between. Germline V CDR1 and CDR2: SGHAT, FQNNGV. The CDR3 spells CASSLHSDEKLFF. The CDR3 DNA follows: TGTGCCAGCAGCTTACATTCGGATGAAAAACTGTTTTTT.